Listed below are T cell receptor beta chains from one sample, sequenced in a study of T cells in Graves' hyperthyroidism and ophthalmopathy. TCRdb recomputed calls from the multiplex PCR reads with MiXCR, one row per CDR3 protein. The table includes 250,000 to 300,000 distinct CDR3 sequences, roughly 15% detected once. Material for sequencing was blood. These receptors were obtained from a woman between 45 and 60 years old with Graves' hyperthyroidism that later progressed to Graves' ophthalmopathy. Each CDR3 is given with its conserved first and last residue. The D gene is left open where the match is weak. Clone size is shown for a subset of rows, as once, few, many or a class of expanded clone.

CDR3 length: 12; V gene: TRBV2; clone size: many; J gene: TRBJ1-2; D gene: .; CDR3 DNA: TGTGCCAGCAGAACGGCGATCTATGGCTACACCTTC; CDR3 protein: CASRTAIYGYTF
CDR3 length: 14; V gene: TRBV2; clone size: many; J gene: TRBJ1-3; D gene: .; CDR3 DNA: TGTGCCAGCAGTTCTGGCGGCTCTGGAAACACCATATATTTT; CDR3 protein: CASSSGGSGNTIYF
CDR3 length: 16; V gene: TRBV3-1; clone size: many; J gene: TRBJ2-7; D gene: TRBD1; CDR3 DNA: TGTGCCAGCAGCCAACCCGACAGGGGGAAATCCTACGAGCAGTACTTC; CDR3 protein: CASSQPDRGKSYEQYF
CDR3 length: 14; V gene: TRBV11-2; clone size: many; J gene: TRBJ1-5; D gene: .; CDR3 DNA: TGTGCCAGCAGCTTATGGGGGGCTGGGCAGCCCCAGCATTTT; CDR3 protein: CASSLWGAGQPQHF
CDR3 length: 13; V gene: TRBV20-1; clone size: many; J gene: TRBJ1-1; D gene: .; CDR3 DNA: TGCAGTTCCGCCAGTGAAATGAACACTGAAGCTTTCTTT; CDR3 protein: CSSASEMNTEAFF
CDR3 length: 18; V gene: TRBV7-9; clone size: many; J gene: TRBJ2-3; D gene: TRBD2; CDR3 DNA: TGTGCCAGCAGCTTAGTGCACCTAGCGGGAAAAGCTCCAGATACGCAGTATTTT; CDR3 protein: CASSLVHLAGKAPDTQYF
CDR3 length: 15; V gene: TRBV5-1; clone size: many; J gene: TRBJ1-1; D gene: .; CDR3 DNA: TGCGCCAGCAGCTTGGCCCGGACGGAACTCACTGAAGCTTTCTTT; CDR3 protein: CASSLARTELTEAFF
CDR3 length: 15; V gene: TRBV25-1; clone size: few; J gene: TRBJ1-2; D gene: TRBD1; CDR3 DNA: TGTGCCAGCAGTTTTGGGACAGGGTCGGAGGAAGGCTACACCTTC; CDR3 protein: CASSFGTGSEEGYTF
CDR3 length: 17; V gene: TRBV28; clone size: many; J gene: TRBJ2-6; D gene: TRBD1; CDR3 DNA: TGTGCCAGCAGTTTAGTGCAGGGGGCGGGTGGGGCCAACGTCCTGACTTTC; CDR3 protein: CASSLVQGAGGANVLTF
CDR3 length: 13; V gene: TRBV30; clone size: .; J gene: TRBJ2-7; D gene: .; CDR3 DNA: TGTGCCTGGAGTGGGGTTAGGGTCTACGAGCAGTACTTC; CDR3 protein: CAWSGVRVYEQYF
CDR3 length: 12; V gene: TRBV5-6; clone size: many; J gene: TRBJ2-1; D gene: .; CDR3 DNA: TGTGCCAGCAGCTTGGTTGAAGATGAGCAGTTCTTC; CDR3 protein: CASSLVEDEQFF
CDR3 length: 15; V gene: TRBV6-2/TRBV6-3; clone size: .; J gene: TRBJ2-2; D gene: .; CDR3 DNA: TGTGCCAGCAGTAGGGGGGAGTGGATAGACCGGGAGCTGTTTTTT; CDR3 protein: CASSRGEWIDRELFF